This T cell receptor (beta chain) comes out of a study of blood T cell repertoires in COVID-19. Study summary: The United States, Italy and Spain were the sources of the acute and convalescent COVID-19 samples.

CDR3 length: 15 residues. J lost 8 bases, V lost 7 bases, and 11 bases had no gene match. Germline assignment: CDR1 LNHDA and CDR2 SQIVND (reference sequence). Here immunoSEQ multiplex PCR was the method, and the copy in TCRdb shows in-frame clones only, minus some. This table has around 160,000 clones, approximately 84% appearing once. This clone was counted a few times. The chain joins TRBV19 to TRBJ1-4; TRBD1 agrees at 9 bases. Source material: peripheral blood. The receptor's source is a woman of 80 years or more with acute or convalescent COVID-19. In DNA form, the CDR3 reads TGTGCCAGTACCGGGACAGGGCTCCGATGGGAAAAACTGTTTTTT. It codes for CASTGTGLRWEKLFF.